The entry below describes one T cell receptor (beta chain). The antigen remains unidentified. The source of the sample is a study of beta chain features in type 1 diabetes. The study, taken as a whole, reports: VDJ junctions sequenced from type 1 diabetes patients showed fewer insertions and more deletions. Within the patient group, naive, central memory and Treg TCRB repertoires appeared more similar to each other than within healthy donors.

The investigators reverse transcribed all of the isolated RNA, so they sequenced expressed TCRB transcripts. The repertoire was sequenced with immunoSEQ multiplex PCR; TCRdb's copy has only in-frame clones and lacks some. The table has about 400,000 clones, over 9.5% seen once; the top ten hold 0.017%. V was pared by 1 base and J by 5 bases, with 9 bases of the junction left unmatched. Germline lookup yields CDR1 SGHNT and CDR2 YYREEE (reference sequence). The CDR3 consists of 16 residues. The sample taken for sequencing was naive CD4+ T cells from blood. J is TRBJ2-5 and V is TRBV5-4; 9 positions match TRBD2. This clonotype was obtained from a man aged 18 to 30 in good health. The CDR3, as DNA: TGTGCCAGCAGCTTGTATAGCGGGAGAGTGGGGGAGACCCAGTACTTC. Its translation is CASSLYSGRVGETQYF.